This TCR beta chain was observed in a study of Graves' ophthalmopathy and Graves' hyperthyroidism. Germline assignment: CDR1 ENHRY and CDR2 SYGVKD. V was trimmed by 11 bases and J by 3 bases, leaving 16 bases between them. CDR3 length: 14 residues. Amplification of TCR beta CDR3 regions used RNA transcripts. RT-PCR with HTBI primers came first, then second-round multiplex PCR. TCRdb recomputed calls from the multiplex PCR reads with MiXCR, one row per CDR3 protein. The repertoire consists of about 48,000 distinct CDR3 sequences, with about 50% occurring once and the leading ten covering 20% to 25%. The V gene is TRBV10-3, the J gene TRBJ2-2; no clear D. The TCR sequence derives from an adult man with Graves' ophthalmopathy. The sample was peripheral blood. This CDR3 is CAGSLSLDTGELFF. As DNA, the CDR3 is TGTGCCGGCAGTTTGTCGCTAGACACCGGGGAGCTGTTTTTT.